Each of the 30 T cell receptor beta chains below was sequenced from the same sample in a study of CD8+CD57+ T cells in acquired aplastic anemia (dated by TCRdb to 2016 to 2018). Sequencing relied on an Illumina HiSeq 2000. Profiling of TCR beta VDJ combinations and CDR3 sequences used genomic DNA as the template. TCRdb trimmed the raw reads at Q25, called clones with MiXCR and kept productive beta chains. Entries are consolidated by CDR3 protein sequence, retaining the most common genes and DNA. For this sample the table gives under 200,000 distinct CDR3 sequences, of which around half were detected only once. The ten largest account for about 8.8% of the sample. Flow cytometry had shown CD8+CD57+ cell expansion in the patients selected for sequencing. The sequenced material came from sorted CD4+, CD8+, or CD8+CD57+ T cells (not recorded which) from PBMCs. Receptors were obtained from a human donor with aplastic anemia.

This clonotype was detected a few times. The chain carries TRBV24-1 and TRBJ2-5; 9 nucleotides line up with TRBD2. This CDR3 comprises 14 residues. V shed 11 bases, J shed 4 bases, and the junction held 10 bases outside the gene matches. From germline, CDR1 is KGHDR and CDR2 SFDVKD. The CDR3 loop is CASRGSGSGETQYF. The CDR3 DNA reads TGTGCCAGCAGGGGTAGCGGGAGTGGAGAGACCCAGTACTTC.

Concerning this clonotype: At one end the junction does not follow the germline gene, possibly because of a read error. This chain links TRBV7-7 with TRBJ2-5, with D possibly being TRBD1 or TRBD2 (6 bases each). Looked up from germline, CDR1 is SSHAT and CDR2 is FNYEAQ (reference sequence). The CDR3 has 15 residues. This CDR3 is CASSLGGSGQETQYF. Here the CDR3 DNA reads TGTGCTAGCAGCTTAGGGGGTAGCGGACAAGAGACCCAGTACTTC. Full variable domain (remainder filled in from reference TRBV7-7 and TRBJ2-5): GAGVSQSPRYKVTKRGQDVTLRCDPISSHATLYWYQQALGQGPEFLTYFNYEAQPDKSGLPSDRFSAERPEGSISTLTIQRTEQRDSAMYRCASSLGGSGQETQYFGPGTRLLVL.

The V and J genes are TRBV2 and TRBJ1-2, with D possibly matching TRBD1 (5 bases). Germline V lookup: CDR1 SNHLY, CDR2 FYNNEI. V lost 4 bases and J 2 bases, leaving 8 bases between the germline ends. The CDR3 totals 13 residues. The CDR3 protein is CASSGQTNYGYTF. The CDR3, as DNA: TGTGCCAGCAGTGGACAGACCAACTATGGCTACACCTTC. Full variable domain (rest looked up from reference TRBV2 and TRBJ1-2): EPEVTQTPSHQVTQMGQEVILRCVPISNHLYFYWYRQILGQKVEFLVSFYNNEISEKSEIFDDQFSVERPDGSNFTLKIRSTKLEDSAMYFCASSGQTNYGYTFGSGTRLTVV.

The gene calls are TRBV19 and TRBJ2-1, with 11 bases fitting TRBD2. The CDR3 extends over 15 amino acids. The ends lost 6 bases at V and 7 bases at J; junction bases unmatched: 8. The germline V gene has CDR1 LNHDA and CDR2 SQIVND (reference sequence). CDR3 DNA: TGTGCCAGTAGCCTCACTAGCGGGAGTTTTAATGAGCAGTTCTTC. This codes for CASSLTSGSFNEQFF.

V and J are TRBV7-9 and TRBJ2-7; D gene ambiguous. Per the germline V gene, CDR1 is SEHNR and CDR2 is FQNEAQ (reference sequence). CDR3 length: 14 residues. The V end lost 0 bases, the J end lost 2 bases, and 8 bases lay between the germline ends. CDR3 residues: CASSLASRPYEQYF. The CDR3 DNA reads TGTGCCAGCAGCTTAGCGTCCAGGCCCTACGAGCAGTACTTC.

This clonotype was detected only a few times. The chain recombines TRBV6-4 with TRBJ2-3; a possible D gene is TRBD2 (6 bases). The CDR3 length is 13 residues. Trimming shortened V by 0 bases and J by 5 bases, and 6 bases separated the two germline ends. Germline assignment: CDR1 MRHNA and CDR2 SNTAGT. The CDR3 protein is CASSDSEGDTQYF. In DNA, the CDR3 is TGTGCCAGCAGTGACTCGGAGGGAGATACGCAGTATTTT.

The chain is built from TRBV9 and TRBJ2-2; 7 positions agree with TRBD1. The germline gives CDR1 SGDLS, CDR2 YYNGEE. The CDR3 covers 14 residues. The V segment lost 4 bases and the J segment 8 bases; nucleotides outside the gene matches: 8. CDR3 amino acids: CASSPGTVTGELFF. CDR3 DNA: TGTGCCAGCAGCCCCGGGACAGTCACTGGGGAGCTGTTTTTT.

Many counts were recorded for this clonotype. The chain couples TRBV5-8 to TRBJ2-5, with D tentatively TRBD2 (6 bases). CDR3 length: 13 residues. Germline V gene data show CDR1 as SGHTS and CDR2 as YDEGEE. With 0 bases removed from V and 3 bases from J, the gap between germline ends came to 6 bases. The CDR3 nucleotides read TGTGCCAGCAGCTTGGGACTAGAAGAGACCCAGTACTTC. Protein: CASSLGLEETQYF.

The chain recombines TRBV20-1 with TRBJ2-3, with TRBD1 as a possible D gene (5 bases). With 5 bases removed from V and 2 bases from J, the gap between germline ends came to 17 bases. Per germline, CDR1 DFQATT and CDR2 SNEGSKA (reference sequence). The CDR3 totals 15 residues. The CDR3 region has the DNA TGCAGTGCTTGGACCGACAGACCATACACAGATACGCAGTATTTT. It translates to CSAWTDRPYTDTQYF.

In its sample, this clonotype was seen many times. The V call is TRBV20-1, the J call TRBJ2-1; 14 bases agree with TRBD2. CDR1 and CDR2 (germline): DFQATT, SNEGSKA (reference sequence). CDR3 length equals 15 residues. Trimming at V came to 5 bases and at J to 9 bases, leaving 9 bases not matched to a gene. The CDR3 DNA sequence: TGCAGTGCTCCCGGACTAGCGGGAGGAATTCTTGAGCAGTTCTTC. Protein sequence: CSAPGLAGGILEQFF.

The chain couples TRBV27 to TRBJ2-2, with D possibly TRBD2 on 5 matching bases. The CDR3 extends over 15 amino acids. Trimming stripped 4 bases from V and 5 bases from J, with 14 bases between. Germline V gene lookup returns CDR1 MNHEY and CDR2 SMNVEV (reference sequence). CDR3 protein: CASSSSGMLTGELFF. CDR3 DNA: TGTGCCAGCAGTTCCTCCGGGATGTTAACCGGGGAGCTGTTTTTT.

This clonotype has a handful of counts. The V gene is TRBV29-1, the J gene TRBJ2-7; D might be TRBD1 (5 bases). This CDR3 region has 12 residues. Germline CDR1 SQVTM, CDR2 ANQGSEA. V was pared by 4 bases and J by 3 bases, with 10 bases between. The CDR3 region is CSVVAQGYEQYF. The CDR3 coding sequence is TGCAGCGTTGTGGCGCAGGGCTACGAGCAGTACTTC.

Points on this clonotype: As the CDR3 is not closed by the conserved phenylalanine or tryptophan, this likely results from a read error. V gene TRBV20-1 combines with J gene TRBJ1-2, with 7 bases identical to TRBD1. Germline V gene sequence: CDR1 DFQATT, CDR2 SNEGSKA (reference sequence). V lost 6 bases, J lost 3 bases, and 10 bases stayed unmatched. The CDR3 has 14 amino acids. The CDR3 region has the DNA TGCAGTGCAGTGACAGGGATTTTGGACTATGGCTACACCTCC. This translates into CSAVTGILDYGYTS.

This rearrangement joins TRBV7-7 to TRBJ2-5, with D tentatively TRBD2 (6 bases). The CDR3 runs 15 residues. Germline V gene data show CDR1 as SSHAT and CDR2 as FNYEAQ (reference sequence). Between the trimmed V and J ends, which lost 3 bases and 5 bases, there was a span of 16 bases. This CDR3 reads CASSFYPGGLETQYF. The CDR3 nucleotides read TGTGCCAGCAGCTTTTATCCTGGAGGGCTTGAGACCCAGTACTTC.

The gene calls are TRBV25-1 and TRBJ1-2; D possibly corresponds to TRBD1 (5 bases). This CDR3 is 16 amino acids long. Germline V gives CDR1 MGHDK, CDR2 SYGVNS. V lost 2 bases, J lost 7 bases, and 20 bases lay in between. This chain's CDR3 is CASSETWDRTFFGYTF. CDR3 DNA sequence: TGTGCCAGCAGTGAAACCTGGGACCGAACGTTTTTTGGCTACACCTTC.

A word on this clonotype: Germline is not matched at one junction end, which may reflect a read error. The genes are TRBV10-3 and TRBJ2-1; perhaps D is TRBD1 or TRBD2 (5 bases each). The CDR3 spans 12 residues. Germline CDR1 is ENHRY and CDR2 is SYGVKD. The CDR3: CAIREVGVELFF. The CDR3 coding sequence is TGTGCCATCAGGGAGGTGGGGGTTGAGCTGTTCTTC.

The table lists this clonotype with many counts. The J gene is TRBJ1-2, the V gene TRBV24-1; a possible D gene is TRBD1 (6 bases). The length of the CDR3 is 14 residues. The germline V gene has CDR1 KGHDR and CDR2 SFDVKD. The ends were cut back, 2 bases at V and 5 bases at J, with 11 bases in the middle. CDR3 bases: TGTGCCACCAGTGATTCCCCAACAGGGTATGGCTACACCTTC. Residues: CATSDSPTGYGYTF.

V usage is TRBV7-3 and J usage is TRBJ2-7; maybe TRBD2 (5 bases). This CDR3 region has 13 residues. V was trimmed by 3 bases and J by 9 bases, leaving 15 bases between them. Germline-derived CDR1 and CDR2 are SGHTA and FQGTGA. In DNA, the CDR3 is TGTGCCAGCAGCTTGACTGGGAGCGTTGGGCAGTACTTC. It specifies CASSLTGSVGQYF. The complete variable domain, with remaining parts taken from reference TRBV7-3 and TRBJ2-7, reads GAGVSQTPSNKVTEKGKYVELRCDPISGHTALYWYRQSLGQGPEFLIYFQGTGAADDSGLPNDRFFAVRPEGSVSTLKIQRTERGDSAVYLCASSLTGSVGQYFGPGTRLTVT.

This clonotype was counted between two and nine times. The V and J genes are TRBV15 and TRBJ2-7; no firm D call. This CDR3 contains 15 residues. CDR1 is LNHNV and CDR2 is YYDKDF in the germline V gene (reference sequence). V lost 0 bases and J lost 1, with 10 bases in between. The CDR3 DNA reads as TGTGCCACCAGCAGAGATGATTCCCCGTCCTACGAGCAGTACTTC. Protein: CATSRDDSPSYEQYF.

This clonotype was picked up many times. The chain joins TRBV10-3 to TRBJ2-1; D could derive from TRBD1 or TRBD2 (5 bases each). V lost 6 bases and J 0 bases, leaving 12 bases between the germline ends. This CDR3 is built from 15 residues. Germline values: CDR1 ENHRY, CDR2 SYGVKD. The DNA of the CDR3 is TGTGCCATCAGCCGGGACCCTAGCTCCTACAATGAGCAGTTCTTC. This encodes CAISRDPSSYNEQFF.

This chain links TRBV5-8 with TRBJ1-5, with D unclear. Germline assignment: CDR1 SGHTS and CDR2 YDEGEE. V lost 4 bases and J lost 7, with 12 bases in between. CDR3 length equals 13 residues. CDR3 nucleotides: TGTGCCAGCAGCACCTCCTACGAGCAGCCCCAGCATTTT. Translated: CASSTSYEQPQHF.

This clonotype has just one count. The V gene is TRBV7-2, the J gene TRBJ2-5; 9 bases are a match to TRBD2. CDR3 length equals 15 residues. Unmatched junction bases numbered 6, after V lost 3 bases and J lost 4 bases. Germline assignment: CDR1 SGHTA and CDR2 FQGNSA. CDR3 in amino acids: CASSLQRGDGETQYF. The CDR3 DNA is TGTGCCAGCAGCTTGCAGCGGGGGGACGGAGAGACCCAGTACTTC.

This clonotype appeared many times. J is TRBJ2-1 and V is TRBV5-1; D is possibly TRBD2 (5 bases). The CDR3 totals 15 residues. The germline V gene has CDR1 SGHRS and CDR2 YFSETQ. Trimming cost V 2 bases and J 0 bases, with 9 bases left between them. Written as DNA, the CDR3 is TGCGCCAGCAGCTTTGAAGCGGCCTCCTACAATGAGCAGTTCTTC. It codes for CASSFEAASYNEQFF.

This CDR3 is CSVEADQATNEQFF. The CDR3 DNA reads as TGCAGCGTTGAAGCCGACCAGGCAACTAATGAGCAGTTCTTC. The V and J genes are TRBV29-1 and TRBJ2-1; D remains unclear. The V gene's germline CDR1 is SQVTM and CDR2 ANQGSEA. V lost 1 base, J lost 7 bases, and 14 bases lay in between. CDR3 size: 14 residues.

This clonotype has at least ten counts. The CDR3 is CSVEGQGGKTQYF. CDR3 sequence (DNA): TGCAGCGTTGAAGGGCAGGGGGGCAAGACCCAGTACTTC. The chain couples TRBV29-1 to TRBJ2-5, with TRBD1 as a possible D gene (7 bases). This CDR3 is 13 amino acids long. Trimming shortened V by 1 base and J by 6 bases, and 12 bases separated the two germline ends. Germline-derived CDR1 and CDR2 are SQVTM and ANQGSEA.

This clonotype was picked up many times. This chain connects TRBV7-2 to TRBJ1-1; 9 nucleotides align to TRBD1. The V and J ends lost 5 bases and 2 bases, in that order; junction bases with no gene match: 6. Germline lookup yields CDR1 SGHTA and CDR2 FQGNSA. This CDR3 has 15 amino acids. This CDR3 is CASSRDRAGNTEAFF. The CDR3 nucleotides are TGTGCCAGCAGCCGGGACAGGGCGGGAAACACTGAAGCTTTCTTT.

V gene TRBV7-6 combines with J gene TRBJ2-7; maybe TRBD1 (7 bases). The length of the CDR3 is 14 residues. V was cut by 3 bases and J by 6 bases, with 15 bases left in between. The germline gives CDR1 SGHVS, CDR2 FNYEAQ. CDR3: CASSFQGGPAEQYF. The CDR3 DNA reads TGTGCCAGCAGCTTCCAGGGGGGCCCCGCCGAGCAGTACTTC. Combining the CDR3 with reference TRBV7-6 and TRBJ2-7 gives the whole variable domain GAGVSQSPRYKVTKRGQDVALRCDPISGHVSLYWYRQALGQGPEFLTYFNYEAQQDKSGLPNDRFSAERPEGSISTLTIQRTEQRDSAMYRCASSFQGGPAEQYFGPGTRLTVT.

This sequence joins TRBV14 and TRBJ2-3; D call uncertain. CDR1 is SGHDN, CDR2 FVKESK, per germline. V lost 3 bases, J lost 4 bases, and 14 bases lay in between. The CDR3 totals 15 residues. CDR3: CASSQVQGSADTQYF. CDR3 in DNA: TGTGCCAGCAGCCAGGTCCAAGGTTCGGCAGATACGCAGTATTTT.

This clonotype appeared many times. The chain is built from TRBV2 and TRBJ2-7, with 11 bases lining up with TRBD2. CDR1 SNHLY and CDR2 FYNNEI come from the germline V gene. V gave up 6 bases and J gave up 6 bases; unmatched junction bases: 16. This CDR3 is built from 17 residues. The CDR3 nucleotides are TGTGCCAGCAGCGCGTGCCCTGTAGCGGGAGGGCCCTGCGAGCAGTACTTC. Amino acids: CASSACPVAGGPCEQYF.

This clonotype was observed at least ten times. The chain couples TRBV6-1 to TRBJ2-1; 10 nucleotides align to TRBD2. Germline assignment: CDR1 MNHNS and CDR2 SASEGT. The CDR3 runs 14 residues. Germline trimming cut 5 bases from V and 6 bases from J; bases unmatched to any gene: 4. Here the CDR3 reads CASSRAGGGNEQFF. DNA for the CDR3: TGTGCCAGCAGTCGAGCGGGGGGGGGCAATGAGCAGTTCTTC.